This is a list of T cell receptor beta chains from one sample in a study of human versus mouse CDR3 diversity and MHC coevolution. The data were produced by immunoSEQ multiplex PCR, yet TCRdb's version contains in-frame clones alone and is incomplete. Of tens of thousands of clones in the sample, 80% to 95% are singletons; the top ten hold around 1.3%. Material: naive CD4+ T cells from blood. The receptors come from a person aged 25 to 69 in good health. Each CDR3 is given with its conserved first and last residue. A D gene is named only where the DNA matches it firmly. Part of the rows lack a size; the others show once, few, many or a class for expanded clones.

CDR3 length	D gene	V gene	J gene	clone size	CDR3 DNA	CDR3 protein
19	TRBD2	TRBV6-4	TRBJ2-7	NA	TGTGCCAGCAACCCTTCCCGACTAGCGGGGGGGAACCTCTCCTACGAGCAGTACTTC	CASNPSRLAGGNLSYEQYF
14	TRBD1	TRBV9	TRBJ2-7	NA	TGTGCCAGCAGCTCGGGGACAGACCACCGCGAGCAGTACTTC	CASSSGTDHREQYF
13	NA	TRBV18	TRBJ1-1	few	TGTGCCAGCTCACAACAGACGAACACTGAAGCTTTCTTT	CASSQQTNTEAFF
16	NA	TRBV14	TRBJ2-5	NA	TGTGCCAGCAGCCTACTAGCCGGGAATTACCAAGAGACCCAGTACTTC	CASSLLAGNYQETQYF
16	TRBD2	TRBV27	TRBJ2-7	NA	TGTGCCAGCAGTTTCCTTACTAGCGGGGGCCGCTACGAGCAGTACTTC	CASSFLTSGGRYEQYF
15	TRBD2	TRBV5-1	TRBJ2-7	NA	TGCGCCAGCAGCAAGACTAGCGGGTATTCCTACGAGCAGTACTTC	CASSKTSGYSYEQYF
14	NA	TRBV4-1	TRBJ2-7	NA	TGCGCCAGCAGCCAAGAGACAGACTCCTACGAGCAGTACTTC	CASSQETDSYEQYF
15	TRBD1	TRBV6-5	TRBJ1-6	NA	TGTGCCAGCAGTTCCGGGACAGGGGGTAATTCACCCCTCCACTTT	CASSSGTGGNSPLHF
13	NA	TRBV28	TRBJ1-5	NA	TGTGCCAGCAGTTTAGACAGTTCCTGGGCCCAGCATTTT	CASSLDSSWAQHF
16	TRBD2	TRBV5-1	TRBJ2-3	NA	TGCGCCAGCAGCGCCAGGGGGACTAGCGCCCGGAATACGCAGTATTTT	CASSARGTSARNTQYF
16	NA	TRBV9	TRBJ2-2	NA	TGTGCCAGCAGCGTCGCACCAGGGTATATGGCCGGGGAGCTGTTTTTT	CASSVAPGYMAGELFF
13	NA	TRBV5-1	TRBJ2-7	NA	TGCGCCAGCAGCCCTCCGGGGTCCTACGAGCAGTACTTC	CASSPPGSYEQYF
15	TRBD2	TRBV5-1	TRBJ2-1	NA	TGCGCCAGCAGCCTTAGCGGGAGGGCCGGGGATGAGCAGTTCTTC	CASSLSGRAGDEQFF
13	NA	TRBV19	TRBJ1-1	NA	TGTGCCAGTAGTCCCGGAGGGTCTCCGCCGGCTTTCTTT	CASSPGGSPPAFF
14	NA	TRBV9	TRBJ1-1	NA	TGTGCCAGCAGCCCCATACCGGACAGTGGGGAGGCTTTCTTT	CASSPIPDSGEAFF
16	TRBD1	TRBV9	TRBJ2-3	NA	TGTGCCAGCAGCATCCAGGGGGCGTTCGGCACAGATACGCAGTATTTT	CASSIQGAFGTDTQYF
16	NA	TRBV5-4	TRBJ2-7	NA	TGTGCCAGCAGCTCGAACACAGGGATTCGGGAGGACGAGCAGTACTTC	CASSSNTGIREDEQYF
13	NA	TRBV2	TRBJ1-2	NA	TGTGCCAGCAGTGTAGATAGGCTAGGTGGCTACACCTTC	CASSVDRLGGYTF
18	TRBD2	TRBV7-2	TRBJ2-7	NA	TGTGCCAGCAGCCTCACCGGGACTAGCGGTTATAGCTCCTACGAGCAGTACTTC	CASSLTGTSGYSSYEQYF
16	NA	TRBV7-2	TRBJ2-7	NA	TGTGCCAGCAGCTTAGCTCCCGGGAGAGGTACCTACGAGCAGTACTTC	CASSLAPGRGTYEQYF
15	NA	TRBV28	TRBJ2-1	NA	TGTGCCAGCACCTTCTCGGGGGGCGGCTACAATGAGCAGTTCTTC	CASTFSGGGYNEQFF
14	TRBD1	TRBV7-9	TRBJ1-2	NA	TGTGCCAGCAGCTCAGGACAGGGTAGTTATGGCTACACCTTC	CASSSGQGSYGYTF
15	TRBD1	TRBV7-2	TRBJ2-1	NA	TGTGCCAGCAGCTTAGGTTGGACCAGGGGGAATGAGCAGTTCTTC	CASSLGWTRGNEQFF
16	NA	TRBV7-6	TRBJ1-3	NA	TGTGCCAGCAGCTTAGGACCGGGAAGCTCTGGAAACACCATATATTTT	CASSLGPGSSGNTIYF
14	NA	TRBV27	TRBJ2-7	NA	TGTGCCAGCAGTCTCCGGGGGGCCTCCTACGAGCAGTACTTC	CASSLRGASYEQYF
20	NA	TRBV12-2	TRBJ1-3	few	TGTGCAAGTCGCTTACAGTTTGCCGGGACTGGAGCTTGCTTTGGAAACACCATATATTTT	CASRLQFAGTGACFGNTIYF
15	TRBD1	TRBV11-3	TRBJ2-2	NA	TGTGCCAGCAGCTTTAGACAGGGGGCTAACGGGGAGCTGTTTTTT	CASSFRQGANGELFF